The 24 T cell receptor beta chains below come from one sample, sequenced in a study of T cells in Graves' hyperthyroidism and ophthalmopathy. RNA transcripts provided the source from which TCR beta CDR3 regions were amplified. First-round RT-PCR targeting the TCR CDR3 was performed with the HTBI primer set. Via MiXCR, TCRdb re-called the multiplex PCR reads, giving one row per CDR3 protein. The profile covers 480,000 or so distinct CDR3 sequences, with around 43% appearing a single time and about two fifths taken by the ten largest. Sequenced material: peripheral blood or thyroid tissue (not recorded which). These receptors originate from an adult woman with Graves' disease, either hyperthyroidism or ophthalmopathy (not recorded which).

This clonotype has ten or more counts. The chain carries TRBV27 and TRBJ1-2, with 7 nucleotides matching TRBD1. V lost 0 bases and J lost 4; bases outside the gene matches: 11. CDR1 MNHEY and CDR2 SMNVEV come from the germline V gene (reference sequence). This CDR3 is built from 17 residues. CDR3 in amino acids: CASSLSGGPGQRYGYTF. CDR3 bases: TGTGCCAGCAGTTTATCGGGGGGGCCGGGACAGCGCTATGGCTACACCTTC.

This clonotype has ten or more counts. The CDR3 DNA reads as TGTGCCAGCAGCCGAACGCAGGTCAAAGGGATCGAGCAGTACTTC. Translation gives CASSRTQVKGIEQYF. The V and J genes are TRBV5-6 and TRBJ2-7; D unclear. The length of the CDR3 is 15 residues. V lost 4 bases, J lost 6 bases, and 20 bases lay in between. The V gene's germline CDR1 is SGHDT and CDR2 YYEEEE. Together with reference TRBV5-6 and TRBJ2-7, the CDR3 gives the full variable domain: DAGVTQSPTHLIKTRGQQVTLRCSPKSGHDTVSWYQQALGQGPQFIFQYYEEEERQRGNFPDRFSGHQFPNYSSELNVNALLLGDSALYLCASSRTQVKGIEQYFGPGTRLTVT.

The rearrangement uses TRBV7-3 and TRBJ1-2; D possibly corresponds to TRBD1 (6 bases). Germline loops: CDR1 SGHTA, CDR2 FQGTGA. This CDR3 region has 16 residues. V lost 5 bases and J lost 4, with 20 bases in between. CDR3 protein: CASSPHSAGQFYGYTF. In nucleotides, the CDR3 is TGTGCCAGCAGCCCTCACTCGGCGGGACAATTCTATGGCTACACCTTC.

This chain joins TRBV10-3 and TRBJ1-2; possibly TRBD1 for D (5 bases). The CDR3 totals 12 residues. V was cut by 7 bases and J by 7 bases, with 13 bases left in between. Germline CDR1 reads ENHRY; CDR2 reads SYGVKD. CDR3 in DNA: TGTGCCATCACAATTAATGGGGGTGGCTACACCTTC. Its translation is CAITINGGGYTF.

The CDR3 loop is CASSSRLAAYEQYF. DNA for the CDR3: TGCGCCAGCAGCTCGAGACTAGCGGCTTACGAGCAGTACTTC. The chain uses TRBV5-1 and TRBJ2-7, with 9 nucleotides matching TRBD2. Per the germline V gene, CDR1 is SGHRS and CDR2 is YFSETQ. Germline trimming cut 3 bases from V and 4 bases from J; bases unmatched to any gene: 5. The CDR3 is 14 residues long.

As to this clonotype: The junction departs from germline at one end; a sequencing error may be responsible. The chain uses TRBV15 and TRBJ2-5; a weak D match, TRBD1 (6 bases). Germline CDR1 is LNHNV and CDR2 is YYDKDF (reference sequence). This CDR3 contains 17 residues. The CDR3 region is CATSRDQPGHRQEIQYF. Written as DNA, the CDR3 is TGTGCCACCAGCAGAGACCAACCGGGACACAGACAAGAGATCCAGTACTTC.

This clonotype was found many times. The V call is TRBV29-1, the J call TRBJ2-2; D ambiguous. Trimming left V 7 bases short and J 8 bases short, with 14 bases between. Germline lookup yields CDR1 SQVTM and CDR2 ANQGSEA. The CDR3 has 12 amino acids. CDR3 nucleotides: TGCAGCGCTGGGGAACTTGGGGGGGAGCTGTTTTTT. Translation: CSAGELGGELFF.

The chain uses TRBV7-8 and TRBJ2-5; maybe TRBD2 (7 bases). Trimming pared 4 bases from V and 5 bases from J, leaving 20 bases between. This CDR3 contains 16 residues. Germline assignment: CDR1 SGHVS and CDR2 FQNEAQ. CDR3 amino acids: CASSYSGGRPWETQYF. The CDR3, as DNA: TGTGCCAGCAGCTACTCGGGGGGCCGCCCATGGGAGACCCAGTACTTC.

This clonotype has only a few counts. The chain couples TRBV25-1 to TRBJ2-5, with TRBD2 matching over 13 bases. Germline V gene data show CDR1 as MGHDK and CDR2 as SYGVNS. The V segment lost 2 bases and the J segment 5 bases; nucleotides outside the gene matches: 5. The length of the CDR3 is 16 residues. For the CDR3, the DNA is TGTGCCAGCAGTGAAGGACTAGCGGGAGCACAGGAGACCCAGTACTTC. This gives the protein CASSEGLAGAQETQYF.

This clonotype came up once. The rearrangement joins TRBV20-1 to TRBJ2-2; the match to TRBD2 covers 7 bases. V lost 2 bases and J lost 7; bases outside the gene matches: 1. The CDR3 is 12 amino acids. The germline V gene encodes CDR1 DFQATT and CDR2 SNEGSKA (reference sequence). CDR3 sequence (DNA): TGCAGTGCTAGACCGGGGGGCGGGGAGCTGTTTTTT. Encoded protein: CSARPGGGELFF.

The chain is built from TRBV9 and TRBJ1-2; D gene uncertain. The germline V and J ends were trimmed by 7 bases and 8 bases, with 21 bases remaining between them. The germline gives CDR1 SGDLS, CDR2 YYNGEE. The CDR3 extends over 14 amino acids. This CDR3 is CASSPVPTENGYTF. In DNA form, the CDR3 reads TGTGCCAGCTCACCGGTTCCGACGGAAAACGGCTACACCTTC.

This clonotype was found once. As DNA, the CDR3 is TGTGCCAGCAGAGTAGGGGGCTCAGAGACCCAGTACTTC. It is translated as CASRVGGSETQYF. This sequence joins TRBV12-3 or TRBV12-4 and TRBJ2-5; 7 nucleotides agree with TRBD1. CDR3 size: 13 residues. The junction had 5 bases not matched to a gene; V was cut back by 6 bases and J by 4 bases.

The sample holds many counts of this clonotype. The rearrangement uses TRBV11-2 and TRBJ2-7; perhaps D is TRBD1 or TRBD2 (5 bases each). The CDR3 loop spans 16 amino acids. V gave up 2 bases and J gave up 6 bases, with 20 bases separating them. Germline V gives CDR1 SGHAT, CDR2 FQNNGV. The CDR3 region is CASSLLKSGPRLEQYF. The CDR3 region has the DNA TGTGCCAGCAGCTTACTAAAATCGGGGCCTCGTCTCGAGCAGTACTTC. The full variable domain, in which reference TRBV11-2 and TRBJ2-7 provide the parts outside the CDR3, is EAGVAQSPRYKIIEKRQSVAFWCNPISGHATLYWYQQILGQGPKLLIQFQNNGVVDDSQLPKDRFSAERLKGVDSTLKIQPAKLEDSAVYLCASSLLKSGPRLEQYFGPGTRLTVT.

A few counts support this clonotype. The genes are TRBV5-8 and TRBJ2-7; possibly TRBD1 or TRBD2 for D (5 bases each). The V end lost 0 bases, the J end lost 0 bases, and 10 bases lay between the germline ends. The CDR3 covers 15 residues. Germline V gene sequence: CDR1 SGHTS, CDR2 YDEGEE. The CDR3 here is CASSLGDPSSYEQYF. CDR3 sequence (DNA): TGTGCCAGCAGCTTGGGGGACCCGAGCTCCTACGAGCAGTACTTC.

Concerning this clonotype itself: A much more abundant neighbour one base away suggests this may be a read error. The gene calls are TRBV2 and TRBJ1-3; the D is unclear. The CDR3 is 12 residues long. The germline V and J ends were trimmed by 6 bases and 0 bases, with 3 bases remaining between them. Germline CDR1 SNHLY, CDR2 FYNNEI. CDR3 DNA: TGTGCCAGCAGGATCTCTGGAAACACCATATATTTT. Its translation is CASRISGNTIYF.

This clonotype was counted at least ten times. The chain recombines TRBV27 with TRBJ1-6; TRBD1 matches at 7 bases. This CDR3 is 16 amino acids long. The junction had 7 bases not matched to a gene; V was cut back by 0 bases and J by 8 bases. Germline loops: CDR1 MNHEY, CDR2 SMNVEV (reference sequence). The CDR3 bases are TGTGCCAGCAGTTTATCGGCAGGGGGTAAGGATTCACCCCTCCACTTT. It encodes CASSLSAGGKDSPLHF.

This clonotype was recorded at least ten times. The rearrangement links TRBV2 to TRBJ2-7, with 8 bases matching TRBD2. Germline CDR1 is SNHLY and CDR2 is FYNNEI. The CDR3 consists of 14 residues. The V and J ends lost 7 bases and 0 bases, in that order; junction bases with no gene match: 5. The DNA of the CDR3 is TGTGCCAGCATCCTAAGCGGGAGCTCCTACGAGCAGTACTTC. Protein sequence: CASILSGSSYEQYF.

This clonotype appeared a single time. This chain uses TRBV29-1 with TRBJ1-5, with 10 nucleotides matching TRBD1. The CDR3 has 12 residues. V dropped 7 bases and J dropped 11; count of bases not matched to a gene: 8. Germline V gene sequence: CDR1 SQVTM, CDR2 ANQGSEA. This chain's CDR3 is CSGRTGGETQHF. The DNA of the CDR3 is TGCAGCGGCCGGACAGGGGGAGAGACCCAGCATTTT.

The chain is built from TRBV10-3 and TRBJ1-3, with D perhaps TRBD1 (5 bases). Trimming stripped 6 bases from V and 0 bases from J, with 9 bases between. The CDR3 totals 14 residues. CDR1 is ENHRY and CDR2 is SYGVKD in the germline V gene. CDR3 DNA sequence: TGTGCCATCAGCAGGGAAGGCTCTGGAAACACCATATATTTT. Protein: CAISREGSGNTIYF.

This clonotype was recorded at least ten times. The V and J genes are TRBV4-2 and TRBJ2-6, with D unresolved. The V gene lost 4 bases and the J gene lost 1 base, with 8 bases spanning the gap. This CDR3 region has 15 residues. Germline lookup yields CDR1 LGHNA and CDR2 YNFKEQ. The CDR3 coding sequence is TGTGCCAGCAGCCCAAGGGTGTCTGGGGCCAACGTCCTGACTTTC. It yields the protein CASSPRVSGANVLTF.

The gene calls are TRBV6-1 and TRBJ2-7; D uncertain. Trimming took off 6 bases at V and 5 bases at J, with 11 bases between the two ends. CDR1 and CDR2 (germline): MNHNS, SASEGT. This CDR3 region has 12 residues. DNA of the CDR3: TGTGCCAGCAGAGGTTACAGTAACGAGCAGTACTTC. This sequence encodes CASRGYSNEQYF.

The chain has TRBV2 and TRBJ2-7; a possible D gene is TRBD1 (5 bases). Germline V CDR1 and CDR2: SNHLY, FYNNEI. The CDR3 is 12 amino acids. CDR3 DNA sequence: TGTGCTAGAGATTGGCAGGGCTACGAGCAGTACTTC. This gives the protein CARDWQGYEQYF.

This clonotype occurred many times. This rearrangement joins TRBV5-1 to TRBJ2-7; 7 bases align to TRBD1. The V gene's germline CDR1 is SGHRS and CDR2 YFSETQ. Losses at the gene ends were 10 bases for V and 0 bases for J; bases not matched to a gene: 4. The CDR3 covers 12 residues. The CDR3, as DNA: TGCGCCCCAGGGGGAAGCTCCTACGAGCAGTACTTC. Amino acids: CAPGGSSYEQYF. The variable domain in full, completed from reference TRBV5-1 and TRBJ2-7, reads KAGVTQTPRYLIKTRGQQVTLSCSPISGHRSVSWYQQTPGQGLQFLFEYFSETQRNKGNFPGRFSGRQFSNSRSEMNVSTLELGDSALYLCAPGGSSYEQYFGPGTRLTVT.

This clonotype has a handful of counts. This sequence joins TRBV7-9 and TRBJ2-7; no reliable D call. The germline V and J ends were trimmed by 8 bases and 0 bases, with 11 bases remaining between them. The CDR3 consists of 13 residues. Germline V lookup: CDR1 SEHNR, CDR2 FQNEAQ (reference sequence). This CDR3 reads CASSPRVSYEQYF. The DNA of the CDR3 is TGTGCCAGCTCACCACGCGTCTCCTACGAGCAGTACTTC.